This T cell receptor beta chain originates from a study of OX40 agonist ivuxolimab in advanced cancers. In the study overall: The group had a mean age of 60 years, ranged from roughly 20 to 79, and was 80% to 85% male. Prior anti-PD-1, anti-PD-L1 or anti-CTLA-4 therapy did not bar entry, and roughly 40% had some.

General study findings and limits: Some nonresponders likewise displayed low normalized T-cell clonal expansion. On average, CD8+ T cells showed a greater number of expanded clones than CD4+.

Sequencing was performed with immunoSEQ multiplex PCR; in TCRdb, only in-frame clones are kept and a portion is missing. The sample lists some 68,000 clones; approximately 80% were seen once. Germline V CDR1 and CDR2: SNHLY, FYNNEI. The CDR3 totals 15 residues. The junction had 5 bases not matched to a gene; V was cut back by 3 bases and J by 6 bases. This clone was seen a single time. No antigen is known for it. V gene TRBV2 combines with J gene TRBJ1-6; TRBD1 matches 7 bases. The source material was CD4+ or CD8+ T cells sorted from blood, sampled in a trial of the OX40 agonist ivuxolimab. This TCR came from an adult with an advanced solid tumor such as melanoma, head and neck, liver or kidney cancer. The CDR3: CASSDEGQLNSPLHF. The DNA for the CDR3 is TGTGCCAGCAGTGACGAGGGACAGCTTAATTCACCCCTCCACTTT.